What follows are 13 T cell receptor beta chains derived from one specimen sequenced in a study of identifying expanded T cells in peripheral blood. Profiled with immunoSEQ multiplex PCR; TCRdb holds only in-frame clones, not every one. The table lists some 81,000 clones, around four fifths of them singletons. Specimen: blood. These receptors were collected from a person aged 18 to 75 in good health.

The rearrangement joins TRBV7-8 to TRBJ2-3, with 7 positions matching TRBD1. From germline, CDR1 is SGHVS and CDR2 FQNEAQ. V lost 1 base to trimming and J lost 0 bases; unmatched junction nucleotides: 4. This CDR3 is 16 amino acids long. CDR3 sequence: CASSLGPGQSTDTQYF. CDR3 DNA sequence: TGTGCCAGCAGCTTAGGTCCGGGACAGAGCACAGATACGCAGTATTTT.

This clone has only a few counts. This chain uses TRBV4-1 with TRBJ2-7; no firm D call. The ends were cut back, 1 base at V and 4 bases at J, with 8 bases in the middle. This CDR3 comprises 13 residues. Looked up from germline, CDR1 is MGHRA and CDR2 is YSYEKL. CDR3 loop: CASSQAPFYEQYF. The CDR3 DNA reads TGCGCCAGCAGCCAAGCCCCCTTTTACGAGCAGTACTTC.

This rearrangement joins TRBV15 to TRBJ2-1; no clear D. CDR1 LNHNV and CDR2 YYDKDF come from the germline V gene (reference sequence). The CDR3 is 11 residues long. V lost 2 bases and J lost 6, with 2 bases in between. CDR3 residues: CATSRSNEQFF. CDR3 nucleotide sequence: TGTGCCACCAGCAGAAGCAATGAGCAGTTCTTC.

The chain has TRBV6-5 and TRBJ2-1; no definite D call. The CDR3 contains 15 residues. Trimming stripped 7 bases from V and 0 bases from J, with 13 bases between. Germline V gene data show CDR1 as MNHEY and CDR2 as SVGAGI. The chain's CDR3 is CASTRSVDSYNEQFF. The CDR3 DNA reads TGTGCCAGCACCCGATCGGTCGACTCCTACAATGAGCAGTTCTTC.

V is TRBV7-9 and J is TRBJ1-5, with a weak D call TRBD1 (6 bases). This CDR3 is built from 15 residues. Deletions cut 5 bases from V and 5 bases from J, with 16 bases between. The germline V gene has CDR1 SEHNR and CDR2 FQNEAQ (reference sequence). This CDR3 reads CASSHDRWGHQPQHF. The CDR3, as DNA: TGTGCCAGCAGCCATGACAGATGGGGGCATCAGCCCCAGCATTTT.

DNA of the CDR3: TGCGCCAGCAGCCAAGATTCTGCCAGCACAGATACGCAGTATTTT. Protein: CASSQDSASTDTQYF. The chain uses TRBV4-3 and TRBJ2-3; D is unresolved. From germline, CDR1 is LGHNA and CDR2 YSLEER. Between the trimmed V and J ends, which lost 0 bases and 0 bases, there was a span of 7 bases. The CDR3 contains 15 residues.

The chain employs TRBV28 and TRBJ2-7, with D possibly TRBD2 on 5 matching bases. V lost 3 bases and J lost 9, with 12 bases in between. Germline lookup yields CDR1 MDHEN and CDR2 SYDVKM. There are 12 residues in the CDR3. For the CDR3, the DNA is TGTGCCAGCAGTTTTACGGGGTTGGGGCAGTACTTC. It is translated as CASSFTGLGQYF.

The rearrangement uses TRBV19 and TRBJ2-7; D is unclear. Germline V lookup: CDR1 LNHDA, CDR2 SQIVND (reference sequence). With 7 bases removed from V and 2 bases from J, the gap between germline ends came to 9 bases. This CDR3 is built from 12 residues. The CDR3 region has the DNA TGTGCCAGTAAGGAACTTCCCTACGAGCAGTACTTC. It translates to CASKELPYEQYF.

In its sample, this clone was seen once. CDR3 residues: CASSLKPLGVLSNEQFF. The CDR3, as DNA: TGTGCCAGCAGCCTCAAACCGCTAGGAGTGCTGAGCAATGAGCAGTTCTTC. The chain recombines TRBV9 with TRBJ2-1; D gene uncertain. Deletions cut 4 bases from V and 6 bases from J, with 23 bases between. CDR1 is SGDLS, CDR2 YYNGEE, per germline. This CDR3 is built from 17 residues.

This clone has only one observation. The rearrangement joins TRBV27 to TRBJ1-4; TRBD1 is a possible D gene (5 bases). The CDR3 contains 17 residues. The ends were cut back, 0 bases at V and 0 bases at J, with 11 bases in the middle. From germline, CDR1 is MNHEY and CDR2 SMNVEV (reference sequence). CDR3 sequence (DNA): TGTGCCAGCAGTTTATCCTATGACAGCACAACTAATGAAAAACTGTTTTTT. Protein sequence: CASSLSYDSTTNEKLFF.

This sequence joins TRBV19 and TRBJ1-4; 8 nucleotides align to TRBD1. The J segment lost 10 bases and the V segment lost 3 bases, leaving 10 bases of the junction unmatched. Per germline, CDR1 LNHDA and CDR2 SQIVND (reference sequence). The length of the CDR3 is 15 residues. The CDR3 DNA is TGTGCCAGTAGTATGAGCCCACAGGGGGTCGGAAAACTGTTTTTT. The encoded protein is CASSMSPQGVGKLFF. Full variable domain (rest looked up from reference TRBV19 and TRBJ1-4): DGGITQSPKYLFRKEGQNVTLSCEQNLNHDAMYWYRQDPGQGLRLIYYSQIVNDFQKGDIAEGYSVSREKKESFPLTVTSAQKNPTAFYLCASSMSPQGVGKLFFGSGTQLSVL.

This clone is a singleton in its sample. This chain joins TRBV7-2 and TRBJ2-7; D remains unclear. CDR1 and CDR2 from the germline V gene are SGHTA and FQGNSA. The ends were cut back, 4 bases at V and 5 bases at J, with 15 bases in the middle. The CDR3 runs 14 residues. In DNA, the CDR3 is TGTGCCAGCAGCTCCCAAGGTGGGGTGAACGAGCAGTACTTC. Amino acid sequence: CASSSQGGVNEQYF.

This clone was counted only a few times. This chain joins TRBV19 and TRBJ1-5, with a possible D match to TRBD1 (6 bases). Trimming shortened V by 5 bases and J by 2 bases, and 19 bases separated the two germline ends. Germline CDR1 is LNHDA and CDR2 is SQIVND (reference sequence). This CDR3 has 17 amino acids. As DNA, the CDR3 is TGTGCCAGTAGTTCTGGTCAGGGGTGGTTGGGCAATCAGCCCCAGCATTTT. This gives the protein CASSSGQGWLGNQPQHF.